The 22 T cell receptor beta chains given below trace back to one sample, sequenced in a study of T cells in Graves' hyperthyroidism and ophthalmopathy. TCR beta CDR3 region amplification was performed from RNA transcripts. HTBI primers were employed in a first-round RT-PCR of the TCR CDR3. TCRdb redid the calling of the multiplex PCR reads with MiXCR, one entry per CDR3 protein. This repertoire shows about 600,000 distinct CDR3 sequences, about a sixth found once; its top ten account for roughly 3%. The sequencing sample was made of blood. The source of these receptors is a woman aged 40 to 50 with Graves' ophthalmopathy.

The chain links TRBV28 to TRBJ1-1; D may be TRBD1 (5 bases). Trimming stripped 6 bases from V and 7 bases from J, with 15 bases between. The germline CDR1 and CDR2 sequences are MDHEN and SYDVKM. The CDR3 is 13 residues long. The CDR3 loop reads CASRLWGRFEAFF. CDR3 DNA: TGTGCCAGCAGGCTTTGGGGCCGATTTGAAGCTTTCTTT. Filled out from reference TRBV28 and TRBJ1-1, the complete variable domain reads DVKVTQSSRYLVKRTGEKVFLECVQDMDHENMFWYRQDPGLGLRLIYFSYDVKMKEKGDIPEGYSVSREKKERFSLILESASTNQTSMYLCASRLWGRFEAFFGQGTRLTVV.

The chain carries TRBV6-9 and TRBJ2-5; D possibly corresponds to TRBD2 (6 bases). Looked up from germline, CDR1 is MNHGY and CDR2 is SVAAGI. Trimming took 3 bases from V and 5 from J, leaving 13 bases between them. The CDR3 extends over 14 amino acids. In DNA form, the CDR3 reads TGTGCCAGCAGTTACCGGCGGGGCGGGGAGACCCAGTACTTC. It is translated as CASSYRRGGETQYF.

This chain uses TRBV27 with TRBJ2-5; 7 bases map to TRBD1. With V trimmed by 8 bases and J by 3 bases, 18 bases remained unmatched. The V gene's germline CDR1 is MNHEY and CDR2 SMNVEV (reference sequence). The CDR3 contains 17 residues. The CDR3 region has the DNA TGTGCCAGCTATCTCGCTACTAGGGGACAGCCAAAAGAGACCCAGTACTTC. Amino acids: CASYLATRGQPKETQYF.

This clonotype has ten or more counts. V gene TRBV24-1 combines with J gene TRBJ1-6; D uncertain. The germline V gene encodes CDR1 KGHDR and CDR2 SFDVKD. Trimming took 2 bases from V and 7 from J, leaving 5 bases between them. This CDR3 contains 13 residues. The CDR3 DNA is TGTGCCACCAGTGATTCCGGCAATTCACCCCTCCACTTT. Its translation is CATSDSGNSPLHF.

This clonotype occurred many times. This chain joins TRBV28 and TRBJ2-5, with 11 nucleotides matching TRBD2. J gave up 3 bases and V 5 bases, and 5 bases lay outside the gene matches. Germline V gene sequence: CDR1 MDHEN, CDR2 SYDVKM. This CDR3 has 15 amino acids. The CDR3 is CASSGILAGEETQYF. The DNA of the CDR3 is TGTGCCAGCAGTGGTATACTAGCGGGGGAAGAGACCCAGTACTTC.

There are many counts of this clonotype. V is TRBV2 and J is TRBJ2-1, with TRBD2 matching 7 bases. Germline V lookup: CDR1 SNHLY, CDR2 FYNNEI. After removal of 4 bases from V and 1 base from J, the junction contained 4 bases not matched to a gene. The CDR3 consists of 15 residues. The CDR3 nucleotides are TGTGCCAGCAGTGGCGGGAGAGGGTCCTACAATGAGCAGTTCTTC. Translating it yields CASSGGRGSYNEQFF. The entire variable domain, with the rest obtained from reference TRBV2 and TRBJ2-1, is as follows: EPEVTQTPSHQVTQMGQEVILRCVPISNHLYFYWYRQILGQKVEFLVSFYNNEISEKSEIFDDQFSVERPDGSNFTLKIRSTKLEDSAMYFCASSGGRGSYNEQFFGPGTRLTVL.

There are many counts of this clonotype. This chain connects TRBV6-1 to TRBJ1-5; D is possibly TRBD1 (6 bases). The CDR3 consists of 15 residues. Germline V gene sequence: CDR1 MNHNS, CDR2 SASEGT. The germline V and J ends were trimmed by 6 bases and 0 bases, with 12 bases remaining between them. CDR3 protein: CASSSTGVSNQPQHF. The CDR3 bases are TGTGCCAGCAGCTCGACAGGAGTTAGCAATCAGCCCCAGCATTTT.

This clonotype was observed at least ten times. The chain couples TRBV3-1 to TRBJ1-5; 7 bases match TRBD1. The V and J ends lost 4 bases and 6 bases, in that order; junction bases with no gene match: 9. CDR1 is LGHDT and CDR2 is YNNKEL in the germline V gene (reference sequence). CDR3 length: 15 residues. The CDR3 DNA reads TGTGCCAGCAGCCGGTCAGGGGGGAGTATTCAGCCCCAGCATTTT. This sequence encodes CASSRSGGSIQPQHF. Complete variable domain (other parts from reference TRBV3-1 and TRBJ1-5): DTAVSQTPKYLVTQMGNDKSIKCEQNLGHDTMYWYKQDSKKFLKIMFSYNNKELIINETVPNRFSPKSPDKAHLNLHINSLELGDSAVYFCASSRSGGSIQPQHFGDGTRLSIL.

This clonotype was observed many times. V is TRBV30 and J is TRBJ2-2; D is uncertain. The V end was cut by 1 base, the J end by 4 bases, with 4 bases between. CDR1 is GTSNPN and CDR2 is SVGIG in the germline V gene (reference sequence). This CDR3 contains 12 residues. The CDR3 sequence: CAWSEGTGELFF. CDR3 nucleotides: TGTGCCTGGAGTGAGGGCACCGGGGAGCTGTTTTTT.

This clonotype has more than one count but fewer than ten. This may come from a read error, since a much larger clone is one base off. In DNA, the CDR3 is TGTGCCAGCAGCTTGGACCCCACCCGCCTCTACGAGCAGTACTTC. It specifies CASSLDPTRLYEQYF. This rearrangement joins TRBV28 to TRBJ2-7; no clear D. With 6 bases removed from V and 3 bases from J, the gap between germline ends came to 18 bases. Germline assignment: CDR1 MDHEN and CDR2 SYDVKM. This CDR3 has 15 amino acids.

This clonotype has just a few counts. The V and J genes are TRBV5-6 and TRBJ1-2; 8 bases map to TRBD1. The CDR3 is 15 amino acids. The trim removed 6 bases at V and 4 bases at J, leaving 11 bases unmatched. CDR1 and CDR2 (germline): SGHDT, YYEEEE. CDR3 loop: CASTLRQGSPYGYTF. CDR3 bases: TGTGCCAGCACCCTCAGACAGGGGAGTCCCTATGGCTACACCTTC.

The chain is built from TRBV18 and TRBJ2-1, with TRBD2 matching over 7 bases. The CDR3 loop spans 15 amino acids. Germline assignment: CDR1 KGHSH and CDR2 LQKENI. V lost 4 bases and J lost 2; bases outside the gene matches: 5. Here the CDR3 DNA reads TGTGCCAGCTCACAAGCGGGACTCACCTACAATGAGCAGTTCTTC. Protein: CASSQAGLTYNEQFF.

This clonotype was seen many times. J is TRBJ2-2 and V is TRBV28; either TRBD1 or TRBD2 may fit D (6 bases each). Trimming took off 6 bases at V and 1 base at J, with 15 bases between the two ends. The CDR3 is made up of 16 amino acids. CDR1 MDHEN and CDR2 SYDVKM come from the germline V gene. CDR3 amino acids: CASSIGGGGNTGELFF. In nucleotides, the CDR3 is TGTGCCAGCAGCATAGGGGGAGGAGGGAACACCGGGGAGCTGTTTTTT. The complete variable domain, with remaining parts taken from reference TRBV28 and TRBJ2-2, reads DVKVTQSSRYLVKRTGEKVFLECVQDMDHENMFWYRQDPGLGLRLIYFSYDVKMKEKGDIPEGYSVSREKKERFSLILESASTNQTSMYLCASSIGGGGNTGELFFGEGSRLTVL.

This clonotype has at least ten counts. This chain uses TRBV12-3 or TRBV12-4 with TRBJ2-1, with 9 positions matching TRBD1. J lost 12 bases, V lost 7 bases, and 16 bases had no gene match. The CDR3 runs 15 residues. CDR3 sequence (DNA): TGTGCCAGCACTGAACAGGGGGCGATAGCCGGCGGGCAGTTCTTC. It yields the protein CASTEQGAIAGGQFF.

This clonotype was seen ten or more times. This chain links TRBV12-3 or TRBV12-4 with TRBJ1-1, with D possibly TRBD1 on 6 matching bases. The CDR3 has 15 residues. Trimming removed 5 bases at V and 5 bases at J, with 18 bases between. The CDR3 sequence: CASSPRNREGTEAFF. The DNA for the CDR3 is TGTGCCAGCAGTCCTCGCAACAGGGAAGGTACTGAAGCTTTCTTT.

There are many counts of this clonotype. This chain connects TRBV3-1 to TRBJ2-1, with D possibly matching TRBD2 (6 bases). The germline V gene encodes CDR1 LGHDT and CDR2 YNNKEL (reference sequence). The V end was cut by 0 bases, the J end by 6 bases, with 12 bases between. CDR3 length: 15 amino acids. The chain's CDR3 is CASSQDLLAVNEQFF. The CDR3 region has the DNA TGTGCCAGCAGCCAAGATCTACTAGCAGTCAATGAGCAGTTCTTC.

This clonotype was counted ten times or more. The rearrangement links TRBV3-1 to TRBJ2-1; D is possibly TRBD1 (5 bases). CDR1 LGHDT and CDR2 YNNKEL come from the germline V gene (reference sequence). With 4 bases removed from V and 4 bases from J, the gap between germline ends came to 14 bases. The CDR3 contains 15 residues. CDR3 amino acids: CASSPVGQSYNEQFF. CDR3 bases: TGTGCCAGCAGCCCTGTTGGACAAAGTTACAATGAGCAGTTCTTC.

The chain joins TRBV18 to TRBJ1-5; possibly TRBD1 for D (5 bases). Looked up from germline, CDR1 is KGHSH and CDR2 is LQKENI. Between the trimmed V and J ends, which lost 3 bases and 3 bases, there was a span of 15 bases. This CDR3 is built from 16 residues. CDR3 coding DNA: TGTGCCAGCTCACCCGTAGTGGGGGGAATCAATCAGCCCCAGCATTTT. Amino acids: CASSPVVGGINQPQHF.

This clonotype turned up a few times. CDR3 region: CSVDSREKLFF. In DNA, the CDR3 is TGCAGCGTTGACTCTCGCGAAAAACTGTTTTTT. The J gene is TRBJ1-4, the V gene TRBV29-1; D unclear. The germline gives CDR1 SQVTM, CDR2 ANQGSEA. Trimming pared 3 bases from V and 8 bases from J, leaving 7 bases between. The CDR3 is 11 residues long.

As DNA, the CDR3 is TGCAGTGCTTCCCGGGACAGGGCTACTTACGAGCAGTACTTC. Its translation: CSASRDRATYEQYF. The chain couples TRBV20-1 to TRBJ2-7; the match to TRBD1 covers 9 bases. This CDR3 region has 14 residues. Germline CDR1 reads DFQATT; CDR2 reads SNEGSKA (reference sequence). The J segment lost 4 bases and the V segment lost 5 bases, leaving 9 bases of the junction unmatched.

The chain recombines TRBV20-1 with TRBJ2-2; a possible D gene is TRBD2 (6 bases). Germline CDR1 reads DFQATT; CDR2 reads SNEGSKA (reference sequence). This CDR3 has 15 amino acids. The V end was cut by 1 base, the J end by 0 bases, with 9 bases between. The CDR3 loop is CSARGRLANTGELFF. The DNA for the CDR3 is TGCAGTGCTAGAGGAAGACTAGCGAACACCGGGGAGCTGTTTTTT.

This clonotype occurred many times. In nucleotides, the CDR3 is TGCGCCAGCAGCTTGGTCCTGACTAGCACAGATACGCAGTATTTT. It yields the protein CASSLVLTSTDTQYF. This sequence joins TRBV5-1 and TRBJ2-3; no clear D gene. V lost 0 bases and J lost 0, with 8 bases in between. This CDR3 is built from 15 residues. CDR1 and CDR2 (germline): SGHRS, YFSETQ.